This T cell receptor beta chain appears in the sequencing data of a study of T cells after yellow fever vaccination. As TCR cDNA was made by 5'RACE template switching, a universal primer site and UMIs were added. TCRdb re-analysed the 5' RACE reads in MiXCR, keeping a single row per CDR3 protein. Of some 80,000 distinct CDR3 sequences listed, 10% to 15% are singletons. This clonotype has just a few counts. Study-wide findings and caveats: The study re-detected most primary-vaccination clones after the booster (nearly 97% CD4, roughly 90% CD8). In FACS-sorted repertoires, abundant clonotypes from the bulk population could appear as contaminants.

This CDR3 has 17 residues. Germline V gene data show CDR1 as SGHVS and CDR2 as FNYEAQ. V was clipped by 5 bases and J by 0 bases; unmatched bases: 10. The genes are TRBV7-6 and TRBJ2-3; 8 bases agree with TRBD1. The specimen was CD8+ T cells not binding an NS4B(214-222) dextramer, sorted from PBMCs, collected 21 days after the first yellow fever vaccination. This receptor was taken from a man between 18 and 35 years old who received the YFV17D yellow fever vaccine. CDR3 region: CASSNPGTGSSTDTQYF. The CDR3 nucleotides read TGTGCCAGCAGCAATCCCGGGACAGGATCTAGCACAGATACGCAGTATTTT.